A single sample gave rise to the 16 T cell receptor beta chains below, sequenced in a study of blood T cell repertoires in COVID-19. Assay used: immunoSEQ multiplex PCR; TCRdb lists only in-frame clones, some missing. Of over 250,000 clones listed, roughly nine tenths were seen once; the top ten hold under 3.5%. The sequencing input was PBMCs or T cells enriched from blood (not recorded which). These receptors came from a woman aged 45-59 years who had recovered from COVID-19.

In DNA, the CDR3 is TGTGCCAGCAGCTTAGCCGGGAAGGACAGGGAATTCCACTATGGCTACACCTTC. Translated: CASSLAGKDREFHYGYTF. V is TRBV11-2 and J is TRBJ1-2; 8 bases align to TRBD1. Per the germline V gene, CDR1 is SGHAT and CDR2 is FQNNGV. CDR3 length: 18 residues. V shed 1 base and J 3 bases; nucleotides not matched to a gene: 13. The full variable domain, with the rest looked up from reference TRBV11-2 and TRBJ1-2, is EAGVAQSPRYKIIEKRQSVAFWCNPISGHATLYWYQQILGQGPKLLIQFQNNGVVDDSQLPKDRFSAERLKGVDSTLKIQPAKLEDSAVYLCASSLAGKDREFHYGYTFGSGTRLTVV.

V and J are TRBV27 and TRBJ1-2; 7 nucleotides agree with TRBD1. The germline gives CDR1 MNHEY, CDR2 SMNVEV (reference sequence). The junction had 7 bases not matched to a gene; V was cut back by 6 bases and J by 6 bases. The CDR3 sequence is 13 residues long. CDR3 bases: TGTGCCAGCAGCCGACAGGGTATGAATGGCTACACCTTC. Encoded protein: CASSRQGMNGYTF.

This sequence joins TRBV30 and TRBJ1-5; D is unclear. In germline, CDR1 is GTSNPN, CDR2 SVGIG (reference sequence). This CDR3 region has 15 residues. V gave up 0 bases and J gave up 3 bases, with 12 bases separating them. This CDR3 reads CAWSVHRQVNQPQHF. CDR3 nucleotides: TGTGCCTGGAGTGTACACCGCCAAGTCAATCAGCCCCAGCATTTT.

The rearrangement links TRBV4-3 to TRBJ2-7; D possibly corresponds to TRBD2 (5 bases). The germline CDR1 and CDR2 sequences are LGHNA and YSLEER. Trimming removed 0 bases from V and 2 bases from J, with 11 bases in between. CDR3 length equals 15 residues. CDR3 region: CASSQDASGAYEQYF. The CDR3 region has the DNA TGCGCCAGCAGCCAAGACGCCAGCGGCGCCTACGAGCAGTACTTC.

The CDR3 DNA follows: TGTGCCAGCAGTTCCCATCTGGGGACAGGGGGCTTTGGCTACACCTTC. Translating it yields CASSSHLGTGGFGYTF. The V and J genes are TRBV27 and TRBJ1-2; TRBD1 aligns across 12 bases. Looked up from germline, CDR1 is MNHEY and CDR2 is SMNVEV (reference sequence). V gave up 4 bases and J gave up 7 bases; unmatched junction bases: 10. The CDR3 has 16 amino acids.

This clone was observed a handful of times. This sequence joins TRBV6-9 and TRBJ1-5, with a tentative D call TRBD1 (6 bases). V was shortened by 11 bases and J by 2 bases, with 16 bases between the two germline ends. CDR1 MNHGY and CDR2 SVAAGI come from the germline V gene. The CDR3 consists of 14 residues. The CDR3: CAWKSRGGNQPQHF. CDR3 sequence (DNA): TGTGCCTGGAAGAGCAGGGGCGGCAATCAGCCCCAGCATTTT.

J is TRBJ1-4 and V is TRBV29-1; 11 positions agree with TRBD1. Germline V CDR1 and CDR2: SQVTM, ANQGSEA. The CDR3 totals 12 residues. After removal of 7 bases from V and 11 bases from J, the junction contained 6 bases not matched to a gene. DNA of the CDR3: TGCAGCGCCGGACAGGGGGCGAATAAACTGTTTTTT. It translates to CSAGQGANKLFF.

The J gene is TRBJ1-1, the V gene TRBV7-2, with D uncertain. Germline lookup yields CDR1 SGHTA and CDR2 FQGNSA. Trimming removed 0 bases from V and 4 bases from J, with 9 bases in between. CDR3 length equals 14 residues. CDR3 DNA: TGTGCCAGCAGCTTAGCCTCTAGCGGCACTGAAGCTTTCTTT. Its translation: CASSLASSGTEAFF.

This chain links TRBV4-1 with TRBJ2-1, with 7 bases that match TRBD1. The J segment lost 0 bases and the V segment lost 3 bases, leaving 5 bases of the junction unmatched. The CDR3 contains 16 residues. Germline CDR1 is MGHRA and CDR2 is YSYEKL. CDR3 sequence (DNA): TGCGCCAGCAGCCACCCGACAGGGAGCTCCTACAATGAGCAGTTCTTC. Translating gives CASSHPTGSSYNEQFF.

The genes are TRBV28 and TRBJ2-1; unclear D gene. Germline V gives CDR1 MDHEN, CDR2 SYDVKM. CDR3 size: 15 residues. The ends were cut back, 9 bases at V and 1 base at J, with 16 bases in the middle. CDR3 sequence reads: CASSGVRLSYNEQFF. CDR3 DNA: TGTGCCAGTTCTGGTGTCCGACTGTCCTACAATGAGCAGTTCTTC.

This clone was observed a single time. The CDR3 loop reads CASSLAGVEAQPQHF. The CDR3, as DNA: TGTGCCAGCAGCTTGGCAGGGGTGGAGGCTCAGCCCCAGCATTTT. This chain uses TRBV5-5 with TRBJ1-5, with TRBD1 as a possible D gene (6 bases). In germline, CDR1 is SGHKS, CDR2 YYEKEE (reference sequence). This CDR3 contains 15 residues. V lost 0 bases to trimming and J lost 6 bases, with 13 bases between them.

A note on this clone: The junction and the germline gene differ at one end; a read error may be behind it. This CDR3 reads CAIRWAGGSDEQYF. The CDR3 coding sequence is TGTGCCATCCGCTGGGCAGGGGGCTCCGACGAGCAGTACTTC. The chain combines TRBV10-3 with TRBJ2-7, with 8 nucleotides matching TRBD1. This CDR3 contains 14 residues. Germline CDR1 and CDR2: ENHRY and SYGVKD.

V gene TRBV6-5 combines with J gene TRBJ2-1; D remains ambiguous. V lost 6 bases and J 5 bases, leaving 14 bases between the germline ends. There are 14 residues in the CDR3. In germline, CDR1 is MNHEY, CDR2 SVGAGI. CDR3 sequence (DNA): TGTGCCAGCAGCTACCTGGGCAGAAACAATGAGCAGTTCTTC. Protein sequence: CASSYLGRNNEQFF.

The chain combines TRBV7-2 with TRBJ1-4, with D possibly TRBD1 on 6 matching bases. The V gene lost 5 bases and the J gene lost 6 bases, with 19 bases spanning the gap. The CDR3 runs to 16 residues. From germline, CDR1 is SGHTA and CDR2 FQGNSA. This chain's CDR3 is CASSPRERGLDEKLFF. As DNA, the CDR3 is TGTGCCAGCAGCCCCAGGGAGCGGGGGCTAGATGAAAAACTGTTTTTT.

Ten or more counts support this clone. The genes are TRBV5-6 and TRBJ1-4; D remains unclear. This CDR3 has 16 residues. CDR1 is SGHDT, CDR2 YYEEEE, per germline. Trimming removed 2 bases at V and 0 bases at J, with 11 bases between. The CDR3 loop is CASSFGPEATNEKLFF. CDR3 DNA sequence: TGTGCCAGCAGCTTTGGACCGGAGGCAACTAATGAAAAACTGTTTTTT.

The CDR3 protein is CASSLTSVQSTDTQYF. In DNA, the CDR3 is TGTGCCAGCAGCTTGACGAGCGTTCAAAGCACAGATACGCAGTATTTT. V and J are TRBV5-6 and TRBJ2-3; D gene ambiguous. The CDR3 extends over 16 amino acids. CDR1 is SGHDT, CDR2 YYEEEE, per germline. The V end was cut by 1 base, the J end by 0 bases, with 12 bases between.